The 29 T cell receptor beta chains given below trace back to one sample, sequenced in a study of shared clonotypes between healthy human individuals. The method was immunoSEQ multiplex PCR; TCRdb's version includes in-frame clones alone and lacks a portion of them. This sample has approximately 440,000 clones, with around 77% found just once. The source material was PBMCs. The receptors stem from a woman aged 40 to 50 in good health. Some clones in this sample may be carry-over from other donors' samples.

The V and J genes are TRBV4-2 and TRBJ1-1; D uncertain. Germline V gene sequence: CDR1 LGHNA, CDR2 YNFKEQ. V was clipped by 2 bases and J by 1 base, with 11 bases between them. The CDR3 length is 15 residues. The CDR3 region has the DNA TGTGCCAGCAGCCAATCCCGGAGGGAGAACACTGAAGCTTTCTTT. Amino acids: CASSQSRRENTEAFF.

About this clone: This likely stems from a read error, as it lies one base from a far larger clone. Within the sample, other DNA sequences also encode this same CDR3. The genes are TRBV21-1 and TRBJ1-1; TRBD1 reflects the table's D call only, with no check against the DNA. TRBV21-1 is tagged as a pseudogene. The CDR3 length is 17 residues. DNA of the CDR3: TGTGCCAGCATCTTCGACAGGGGGCAGGTTATGAACACTGAGGCTTTCTTT. It yields the protein CASIFDRGQVMNTEAFF.

This chain connects TRBV11-2 to TRBJ2-1; the match to TRBD2 covers 7 bases. The CDR3 extends over 13 amino acids. Per germline, CDR1 SGHAT and CDR2 FQNNGV. J lost 6 bases, V lost 2 bases, and 1 base had no gene match. The CDR3 here is CASSLPGGNEQFF. In DNA, the CDR3 is TGTGCCAGCAGCTTACCGGGAGGCAATGAGCAGTTCTTC. Combining the CDR3 with reference TRBV11-2 and TRBJ2-1 gives the whole variable domain EAGVAQSPRYKIIEKRQSVAFWCNPISGHATLYWYQQILGQGPKLLIQFQNNGVVDDSQLPKDRFSAERLKGVDSTLKIQPAKLEDSAVYLCASSLPGGNEQFFGPGTRLTVL.

This clone occurred once. The chain employs TRBV15 and TRBJ2-3; 8 bases align to TRBD1. Germline values: CDR1 LNHNV, CDR2 YYDKDF (reference sequence). CDR3 size: 15 residues. V was clipped by 1 base and J by 1 base; unmatched bases: 1. This CDR3 is CATSRAGGGTDTQYF. CDR3 coding DNA: TGTGCCACCAGCAGAGCAGGGGGCGGCACAGATACGCAGTATTTT.

The rearrangement uses TRBV7-9 and TRBJ2-3; no definite D call. V shed 5 bases and J shed 0 bases, with 12 bases lying between them. This CDR3 comprises 15 residues. Looked up from germline, CDR1 is SEHNR and CDR2 is FQNEAQ (reference sequence). The CDR3 DNA reads as TGTGCCAGCAGCGAAAAGATCTTGAGCACAGATACGCAGTATTTT. The encoded protein is CASSEKILSTDTQYF.

CDR3 residues: CASGTVEQFF. CDR3 coding DNA: TGTGCCAGCGGGACCGTCGAGCAGTTCTTC. The chain combines TRBV7-6 with TRBJ2-1; either TRBD1 or TRBD2 may supply D (5 bases each). The CDR3 has 10 residues. Germline CDR1 SGHVS, CDR2 FNYEAQ. Trimming left V 8 bases short and J 10 bases short, with 9 bases between.

The CDR3 sequence is CASSKLWVQETQYF. As DNA, the CDR3 is TGTGCCAGCAGTAAATTGTGGGTCCAAGAGACCCAGTACTTC. The rearrangement joins TRBV28 to TRBJ2-5; D is undetermined. The germline V and J ends were trimmed by 5 bases and 1 base, with 11 bases remaining between them. This CDR3 is 14 amino acids long. The germline V gene encodes CDR1 MDHEN and CDR2 SYDVKM.

The J gene is TRBJ2-7, the V gene TRBV28; 7 positions agree with TRBD2. Trimming cost V 6 bases and J 4 bases; bases outside gene matches: 12. CDR3 length equals 15 residues. CDR1 and CDR2 from the germline V gene are MDHEN and SYDVKM. CDR3 residues: CASSTPGTTTYEQYF. The CDR3 nucleotides are TGTGCCAGCAGCACACCCGGGACTACAACGTACGAGCAGTACTTC.

The V gene is TRBV18, the J gene TRBJ2-1, with 11 positions matching TRBD2. The CDR3 length is 14 residues. Unmatched junction bases numbered 3, after V lost 6 bases and J lost 5 bases. The germline CDR1 and CDR2 sequences are KGHSH and LQKENI. The CDR3 DNA reads as TGTGCCAGCTCGCCGGGACTAGCGGACAATGAGCAGTTCTTC. Amino acid sequence: CASSPGLADNEQFF.

The CDR3: CASSRLENTEAFF. The CDR3 DNA is TGTGCCAGCTCACGGTTAGAGAACACTGAAGCTTTCTTT. The chain combines TRBV18 with TRBJ1-1; D is unresolved. This CDR3 contains 13 residues. CDR1 and CDR2 from the germline V gene are KGHSH and LQKENI. V lost 4 bases and J lost 1, with 7 bases in between.

V is TRBV7-9 and J is TRBJ2-3; 8 bases align to TRBD1. Germline V gene lookup returns CDR1 SEHNR and CDR2 FQNEAQ (reference sequence). The CDR3 loop spans 15 amino acids. Trimming removed 6 bases from V and 0 bases from J; junction bases left unmatched: 5. The CDR3 region is CASRPGQASTDTQYF. CDR3 coding DNA: TGTGCCAGCAGACCGGGACAGGCGAGCACAGATACGCAGTATTTT.

About this clone itself: A read error is possible here, since a much larger clone lies one base away. Additional DNA sequences in this sample encode the identical CDR3. The chain carries TRBV27 and TRBJ2-1; TRBD2 agrees at 10 bases. CDR3 length: 14 residues. Germline V lookup: CDR1 MNHEY, CDR2 SMNVEV (reference sequence). Trimming removed 5 bases from V and 4 bases from J; junction bases left unmatched: 2. CDR3 DNA sequence: TGTGCCAGCAGTCGGACTAGCGGATACAATGAGCAGTTCTTC. The encoded protein is CASSRTSGYNEQFF.

About this clone itself: Relative to the germline gene, one junction end is altered; a read error may explain this. The chain uses TRBV29-1 and TRBJ1-5; D is uncertain. CDR3 length: 13 amino acids. Germline lookup yields CDR1 SQVTM and CDR2 ANQGSEA. CDR3 coding DNA: TGCAGCGTTCAAGGTCATGGCAATCGGCCCCAGCATTTT. Amino acid sequence: CSVQGHGNRPQHF.

Concerning this clone itself: Given a far larger clone just one base away, this is likely a sequencing read error. The sample has other DNA sequences that encode this CDR3 too. V and J are TRBV7-9 and TRBJ1-1; D not certain. Germline CDR1 reads SEHNR; CDR2 reads FQNEAQ (reference sequence). The CDR3 has 13 amino acids. Trimming removed 1 base from V and 4 bases from J, with 7 bases in between. CDR3: CASSLEGGTEAFF. CDR3 DNA sequence: TGTGCCAGCAGCTTAGAAGGTGGCACTGAAGCTTTCTTT.

CDR3 DNA: TGTGCCAGCAGCTTTAGCGGGATCCCCTACGAGCAGTACTTC. Amino acid sequence: CASSFSGIPYEQYF. V usage is TRBV13 and J usage is TRBJ2-7, with 8 bases matching TRBD2. The CDR3 has 14 amino acids. V lost 3 bases to trimming and J lost 2 bases; unmatched junction nucleotides: 3. CDR1 and CDR2 from the germline V gene are PRHDT and FYEKMQ (reference sequence). The full variable domain, with the rest looked up from reference TRBV13 and TRBJ2-7, is AAGVIQSPRHLIKEKRETATLKCYPIPRHDTVYWYQQGPGQDPQFLISFYEKMQSDKGSIPDRFSAQQFSDYHSELNMSSLELGDSALYFCASSFSGIPYEQYFGPGTRLTVT.

Comment on this clone: This likely traces to a read error, being one base from a far larger clone. The chain joins TRBV6-5 to TRBJ2-1; no definite D call. The CDR3 is 15 amino acids. Germline CDR1 MNHEY, CDR2 SVGAGI. V was trimmed by 5 bases and J by 4 bases, leaving 15 bases between them. This chain's CDR3 is CASSKTVTLYNEQFF. CDR3 in DNA: TGTGCCAGCAGTAAAACCGTGACCCTTTACAATGAGCAGTTCTTC.

V and J are TRBV10-2 and TRBJ1-2; TRBD1 agrees at 7 bases. Germline values: CDR1 WSHSY, CDR2 SAAADI. The CDR3 totals 13 residues. Trimming removed 2 bases from V and 4 bases from J; junction bases left unmatched: 1. In DNA form, the CDR3 reads TGCGCCAGCAGTGAGAGGGACAGCTATGGCTACACCTTC. Translating gives CASSERDSYGYTF.

About this clone: With only one base between it and a far larger clone, this is likely a read error. Other DNA sequences from this sample encode an identical CDR3 as well. The gene calls are TRBV5-4 and TRBJ2-2; 11 bases fit TRBD2. The CDR3 length is 16 residues. Germline V gives CDR1 SGHNT, CDR2 YYREEE (reference sequence). V lost 5 bases, J lost 6 bases, and 9 bases stayed unmatched. The CDR3 spells CASSRTSGRSAGELFF. The CDR3 DNA follows: TGTGCCAGCAGTCGTACTAGCGGGAGATCCGCCGGGGAGCTGTTTTTT.

As to this clone: This is likely an artifact of a read error, given a far larger clone one base away. The same CDR3 can be traced to other DNA sequences in this sample. This chain uses TRBV5-1 with TRBJ2-2; 8 nucleotides align to TRBD1. The CDR3 is 16 amino acids. Looked up from germline, CDR1 is SGHRS and CDR2 is YFSETQ. CDR3 protein: CASSRETGVGTGELFF. The CDR3 DNA is TGCGCCAGCAGCAGAGAGACAGGGGTTGGCACCGGGGAGCTGTTCTTT.

The V and J genes are TRBV29-1 and TRBJ1-4, with a possible D match to TRBD1 (5 bases). Trimming removed 7 bases from V and 8 bases from J, with 14 bases in between. The CDR3 length is 12 residues. The germline V gene encodes CDR1 SQVTM and CDR2 ANQGSEA. The DNA for the CDR3 is TGCAGCGCCGAGGGGCCACAGGAAAAACTGTTTTTT. Translating it yields CSAEGPQEKLFF.

CDR3 nucleotides: TGTGCCAGCAGCTCGACAGGATACACCGGGGAGCTGTTTTTT. Its protein is CASSSTGYTGELFF. The chain is built from TRBV7-2 and TRBJ2-2; weak D call: TRBD1 (6 bases). Looked up from germline, CDR1 is SGHTA and CDR2 is FQGNSA. The CDR3 extends over 14 amino acids. V was shortened by 4 bases and J by 3 bases, with 9 bases between the two germline ends.

A single count supports this clone. This chain connects TRBV28 to TRBJ2-7; the D gene is possibly TRBD2 (5 bases). The CDR3 runs 14 residues. Germline V lookup: CDR1 MDHEN, CDR2 SYDVKM. With 3 bases removed from V and 4 bases from J, the gap between germline ends came to 13 bases. The CDR3 DNA reads TGTGCCAGCAGTTTGGCAGTAGCGCCGTACGAGCAGTACTTC. It is translated as CASSLAVAPYEQYF. Drawing the rest from reference TRBV28 and TRBJ2-7, the complete variable domain is DVKVTQSSRYLVKRTGEKVFLECVQDMDHENMFWYRQDPGLGLRLIYFSYDVKMKEKGDIPEGYSVSREKKERFSLILESASTNQTSMYLCASSLAVAPYEQYFGPGTRLTVT.

The chain joins TRBV29-1 to TRBJ2-7, with TRBD1 identical over 8 bases. The CDR3 spans 12 residues. V shed 4 bases, J shed 5 bases, and the junction held 4 bases outside the gene matches. Germline V CDR1 and CDR2: SQVTM, ANQGSEA. The CDR3 is CSVGAQGDEQYF. The CDR3 DNA is TGCAGCGTTGGGGCACAGGGGGACGAGCAGTACTTC.

The rearrangement joins TRBV7-8 to TRBJ2-7; no clear D gene. Germline V gene data show CDR1 as SGHVS and CDR2 as FQNEAQ. The CDR3 consists of 18 residues. Trimming took 5 bases from V and 0 from J, leaving 23 bases between them. The DNA of the CDR3 is TGTGCCAGCAGCCCTAACCCCCAAGGGAACACCGGCTCCTACGAGCAGTACTTC. As protein: CASSPNPQGNTGSYEQYF.

This sequence joins TRBV7-3 and TRBJ1-3; D may be TRBD1 (5 bases). Germline CDR1 and CDR2: SGHTA and FQGTGA. The length of the CDR3 is 16 residues. The V end was cut by 0 bases, the J end by 0 bases, with 9 bases between. The CDR3 DNA reads TGTGCCAGCAGCTTAACACAGGCGAGCTCTGGAAACACCATATATTTT. Its translation is CASSLTQASSGNTIYF.

The rearrangement joins TRBV14 to TRBJ1-3; D is unclear. V was shortened by 4 bases and J by 0 bases, with 13 bases between the two germline ends. Germline values: CDR1 SGHDN, CDR2 FVKESK. The CDR3 totals 16 residues. The CDR3 loop reads CASSRLGASSGNTIYF. CDR3 nucleotides: TGTGCCAGCAGCCGACTCGGCGCAAGCTCTGGAAACACCATATATTTT.

The chain couples TRBV30 to TRBJ1-2; 7 bases fit TRBD1. The length of the CDR3 is 12 residues. With 4 bases clipped from V and 5 bases from J, the junction kept 4 bases outside the gene matches. Looked up from germline, CDR1 is GTSNPN and CDR2 is SVGIG (reference sequence). CDR3 sequence: CAWTAGGYGYTF. The CDR3 coding sequence is TGTGCCTGGACCGCAGGGGGATATGGCTACACCTTC.

The chain is built from TRBV7-3 and TRBJ1-2; TRBD1 might be the D (6 bases). CDR3 length equals 19 residues. The germline CDR1 and CDR2 sequences are SGHTA and FQGTGA. Trimming removed 3 bases from V and 0 bases from J, with 23 bases in between. The CDR3 DNA reads TGTGCCAGCAGCTTTCAGGGTGGGAGGGCTAAGGGGGCTAACTATGGCTACACCTTC. It specifies CASSFQGGRAKGANYGYTF.

The chain employs TRBV11-3 and TRBJ2-1; no firm D call. CDR1 is SGHNT, CDR2 YENEEA, per germline. The CDR3 runs to 13 residues. The V gene lost 4 bases and the J gene lost 9 bases, with 13 bases spanning the gap. The CDR3 loop reads CASSSQIRSEQFF. The CDR3 DNA reads as TGTGCCAGCAGCTCCCAAATACGGAGTGAGCAGTTCTTC.